The present entry profiles one TCR beta chain with its context. This clone was recorded only once. No antigen is known for it. No clone much larger than this one lies a single base away; base qualities are absent. These data originate in a study of blood T cell repertoires in COVID-19 (dated by TCRdb to the early 2020s). For the wider study: Samples covering the acute and convalescent phases of COVID-19 were provided by collaborators in the United States, Italy and Spain. The material from the prospective study consisted of cDNA or gDNA derived from T cells, B-cell-depleted T cells, or PBMCs. Deeply sampled blood TCRbeta repertoires from subjects exposed to, actively infected with, or recovered from COVID-19 were included in the dataset. The repertoires were released in a freely available public database meant as a resource for research on the immune response to SARS-CoV-2. Samples were obtained from the ongoing ImmuneRACE study (first 160 participants) and from about 1,300 subjects provided by 6 global collaborators. Nearly every sample came with metadata listing a de-identified subject ID, COVID-19 status, age in years and sex. Where available, HLA class I and class II types were taken from metadata supplied by the sample provider and were not determined by assay-based typing.

Broader findings and caveats from the paper: The amount of clinical and demographic metadata varied by source and participant and was provided uncurated.

TCRbeta CDR3 regions were amplified from genomic DNA by means of the immunoSEQ Assay, a bias-controlled multiplex PCR. On the authors' methods: The number of nucleated cells in each sample was estimated by amplification of reference gene primers within the assay. Sequence reads were collapsed and filtered to measure the absolute abundance of every unique TCRbeta CDR3 rearrangement. For each sample, productive Simpson clonality was calculated as the square root of Simpson's diversity index across productive rearrangements. TCRdb re-hosts the immuneACCESS table, in-frame sequences only. Its copies lack some clones; in the studies checked, an unresolved V gene accounts for under half of them, and the cause for the rest is not known. V and J calls and clone size are copied from that table; D and trimming were computed from the DNA. The sample includes approximately 100,000 clones, with over 75% observed a single time. The ten largest clonotypes hold approximately 7% of the sample.

The collaborating institutions used their own protocols to collect whole blood in K2EDTA tubes. For TCRbeta analysis, collaborator samples were shipped as frozen whole blood, as isolated PBMCs, or as DNA extracted from either sample type. Sequenced material: peripheral blood. The TCR originated in a woman in her 50s with acute or convalescent COVID-19.

The sequence in DNA is TGTGCCAGCAGCTTACAGACTAGCTCGCGGTTCTTC. This translates into CASSLQTSSRFF. Recombination joined TRBV11-2 with TRBJ2-1; TRBD2 agrees with 7 junctional bases. The cysteine opens and the phenylalanine closes a CDR3 of 12 amino acids. Just the 36-base CDR3 DNA is kept, in frame starting at base 1. CDR1 SGHAT and CDR2 FQNNGV were looked up in the germline V gene. After removal of 2 bases from V and 15 bases from J, the junction retains 7 bases not matched to a gene. The full variable domain, completed from the reference TRBV11-2 and TRBJ2-1 proteins outside the CDR3, reads EAGVAQSPRYKIIEKRQSVAFWCNPISGHATLYWYQQILGQGPKLLIQFQNNGVVDDSQLPKDRFSAERLKGVDSTLKIQPAKLEDSAVYLCASSLQTSSRFFGPGTRLTVL.